In its sample, the clone carrying this T cell receptor (beta chain) was seen a few times. The data originate from a study of T-cell reconstitution after alpha-beta-depleted transplantation in children. CDR3 size: 13 residues. Germline V gives CDR1 MGHDK, CDR2 SYGVNS. The V end was cut by 1 base, the J end by 3 bases, with 6 bases between. During its preparation, the TCRbeta library received unique molecular identifiers. TCRdb re-called the PCR reads through MiXCR, storing one row per CDR3 protein. The sample has 200,000 to 300,000 distinct CDR3 sequences; 25% are singletons. The clonotype originates from a girl aged 2 to 10 with Fanconi anemia, due to receive a stem cell transplant. The chain couples TRBV25-1 to TRBJ2-5, with D perhaps matching TRBD1 (5 bases). Sequences were derived from PBMCs, sampled before TCRalphabeta/CD19-depleted stem cell transplant. CDR3 in amino acids: CASSEWTKETQYF. The CDR3 DNA follows: TGTGCCAGCAGTGAATGGACAAAAGAGACCCAGTACTTC.